Below are 26 T cell receptor beta chains sequenced from a single sample in a study of blood T cell repertoires in COVID-19. Sequencing used immunoSEQ multiplex PCR; TCRdb keeps in-frame clones, though not all of them. This table holds about 220,000 clones, around 83% found once. The sequenced material came from peripheral blood. These receptors were taken from a man in his forties who had recovered from COVID-19.

The chain joins TRBV11-3 to TRBJ2-7; no clear D gene. Germline V gene sequence: CDR1 SGHNT, CDR2 YENEEA. The CDR3 loop spans 13 amino acids. Trimming shortened V by 3 bases and J by 3 bases, and 9 bases separated the two germline ends. This chain's CDR3 is CASSFQVLYEQYF. The CDR3 DNA sequence: TGTGCCAGCAGCTTTCAGGTCCTCTACGAGCAGTACTTC.

V and J are TRBV28 and TRBJ1-5, with 8 bases lining up with TRBD1. The germline gives CDR1 MDHEN, CDR2 SYDVKM. The V segment lost 5 bases and the J segment 2 bases; nucleotides outside the gene matches: 17. The CDR3 totals 19 residues. The CDR3, as DNA: TGTGCCAGCAGTGACGTCCGGACAGGGTCGCAGAGGCGCAATCAGCCCCAGCATTTT. Amino acids: CASSDVRTGSQRRNQPQHF.

This chain links TRBV9 with TRBJ2-2; D unresolved. This CDR3 contains 13 residues. Germline values: CDR1 SGDLS, CDR2 YYNGEE. Trimming removed 0 bases at V and 6 bases at J, with 6 bases between. The CDR3: CASSVVYSGELFF. Written as DNA, the CDR3 is TGTGCCAGCAGCGTAGTATATTCCGGGGAGCTGTTTTTT.

The chain links TRBV5-5 to TRBJ2-7; D is ambiguous. Germline CDR1 is SGHKS and CDR2 is YYEKEE (reference sequence). The CDR3 is 12 residues long. V was clipped by 2 bases and J by 4 bases, with 7 bases between them. CDR3 bases: TGTGCCAGCAGCTTAAGTCAGTACGAGCAGTACTTC. Translation gives CASSLSQYEQYF.

The gene calls are TRBV29-1 and TRBJ2-7; the match to TRBD1 covers 8 bases. The V gene's germline CDR1 is SQVTM and CDR2 ANQGSEA. V lost 6 bases and J lost 4; bases outside the gene matches: 5. This CDR3 contains 12 residues. Here the CDR3 reads CSVGTGGYEQYF. The CDR3 DNA is TGCAGCGTCGGGACAGGCGGGTACGAGCAGTACTTC.

The V and J genes are TRBV7-2 and TRBJ2-1, with 12 bases aligning to TRBD2. There are 12 residues in the CDR3. Germline V gives CDR1 SGHTA, CDR2 FQGNSA. Germline trimming cut 4 bases from V and 12 bases from J; bases unmatched to any gene: 1. CDR3 nucleotide sequence: TGTGCCAGCAGCTCTAGCGGGGGGGTGCAGTTCTTC. Translating it yields CASSSSGGVQFF.

This rearrangement joins TRBV3-1 (or the pseudogene TRBV3-2) to TRBJ2-4, with D possibly being TRBD2 (5 bases). V was clipped by 1 base and J by 6 bases, with 13 bases between them. This CDR3 comprises 15 residues. Germline V gene sequence: CDR1 LGHDT, CDR2 YNNKEL (reference sequence). The CDR3 here is CASSQASVRGNIQYF. CDR3 in DNA: TGTGCCAGCAGCCAAGCCTCGGTTCGGGGAAACATTCAGTACTTC.

The V and J genes are TRBV30 and TRBJ1-4; weak D call: TRBD1 (6 bases). Germline CDR1 is GTSNPN and CDR2 is SVGIG (reference sequence). Trimming removed 6 bases at V and 6 bases at J, with 17 bases between. The CDR3 extends over 14 amino acids. The CDR3 DNA sequence: TGTGCCTGCTTACGACAGGTTGAGGATGAAAAACTGTTTTTT. It yields the protein CACLRQVEDEKLFF.

Sample share makes this clone medium-sized (0.01 to 0.1%). The V gene is TRBV7-9, the J gene TRBJ2-2; 7 bases agree with TRBD1. The CDR3 runs 15 residues. Per germline, CDR1 SEHNR and CDR2 FQNEAQ (reference sequence). V lost 3 bases to trimming and J lost 2 bases; unmatched junction nucleotides: 3. CDR3 nucleotides: TGTGCCAGCAGCTTGCGACAGGGTAACACCGGGGAGCTGTTTTTT. It yields the protein CASSLRQGNTGELFF.

J is TRBJ2-5 and V is TRBV30; D not certain. CDR3 length: 13 amino acids. Trimming left V 0 bases short and J 5 bases short, with 10 bases between. Germline-derived CDR1 and CDR2 are GTSNPN and SVGIG (reference sequence). CDR3 DNA sequence: TGTGCCTGGAGTGTACGAATGAGTGAGACCCAGTACTTC. Translated: CAWSVRMSETQYF. Full variable domain (outside the CDR3, taken from reference TRBV30 and TRBJ2-5): SQTIHQWPATLVQPVGSPLSLECTVEGTSNPNLYWYRQAAGRGLQLLFYSVGIGQISSEVPQNLSASRPQDRQFILSSKKLLLSDSGFYLCAWSVRMSETQYFGPGTRLLVL.

The rearrangement joins TRBV7-2 to TRBJ1-2; D unresolved. CDR1 and CDR2 from the germline V gene are SGHTA and FQGNSA. Trimming removed 1 base at V and 5 bases at J, with 8 bases between. The CDR3 totals 13 residues. This chain's CDR3 is CASSLGYAYGYTF. As DNA, the CDR3 is TGTGCCAGCAGCTTAGGGTACGCGTATGGCTACACCTTC.

The V and J genes are TRBV27 and TRBJ2-3, with 15 bases fitting TRBD2. V lost 4 bases and J lost 3; bases outside the gene matches: 8. Germline loops: CDR1 MNHEY, CDR2 SMNVEV (reference sequence). There are 18 residues in the CDR3. The CDR3 region is CASSSRGLAGGQTDTQYF. The CDR3 bases are TGTGCCAGCAGTTCCCGAGGACTAGCGGGAGGGCAGACAGATACGCAGTATTTT.

This clone came up a few times. J is TRBJ2-2 and V is TRBV15, with 11 positions matching TRBD1. Germline-derived CDR1 and CDR2 are LNHNV and YYDKDF (reference sequence). With 0 bases clipped from V and 6 bases from J, the junction kept 6 bases outside the gene matches. There are 17 residues in the CDR3. CDR3 DNA sequence: TGTGCCACCAGCAGAGATCGGAGGACAGGGGGCCCCGGGGAGCTGTTTTTT. Encoded protein: CATSRDRRTGGPGELFF.

The chain is built from TRBV7-2 and TRBJ1-5, with unresolved D. In germline, CDR1 is SGHTA, CDR2 FQGNSA. This CDR3 has 15 amino acids. The ends were cut back, 4 bases at V and 0 bases at J, with 10 bases in the middle. CDR3 amino acids: CASSSQLNSNQPQHF. CDR3 coding DNA: TGTGCCAGCAGCTCACAGCTTAATAGCAATCAGCCCCAGCATTTT.

The V gene is TRBV4-3, the J gene TRBJ1-5; D gene unclear. This CDR3 contains 15 residues. CDR1 is LGHNA, CDR2 YSLEER, per germline. The V and J ends lost 3 bases and 0 bases respectively, with 9 bases between them. CDR3 DNA: TGCGCCAGCAGCCAGCTATACGATAGCAATCAGCCCCAGCATTTT. Protein: CASSQLYDSNQPQHF.

The chain is built from TRBV9 and TRBJ1-1; the D gene is possibly TRBD1 (6 bases). Per germline, CDR1 SGDLS and CDR2 YYNGEE. The germline V and J ends were trimmed by 2 bases and 4 bases, with 9 bases remaining between them. CDR3 length: 13 residues. CDR3: CASSVTGRTEAFF. The CDR3 region has the DNA TGTGCCAGCAGCGTTACAGGGCGCACTGAAGCTTTCTTT.

The V gene is TRBV4-3, the J gene TRBJ1-6; D gene uncertain. V lost 0 bases and J 6 bases, leaving 9 bases between the germline ends. This CDR3 spans 15 amino acids. The germline CDR1 and CDR2 sequences are LGHNA and YSLEER. CDR3: CASSQEWAVNSPLHF. The CDR3 nucleotides are TGCGCCAGCAGCCAAGAATGGGCAGTTAATTCACCCCTCCACTTT.

Only a few counts were recorded for this clone. The chain uses TRBV10-1 and TRBJ2-4; D may be TRBD2 (6 bases). V gave up 3 bases and J gave up 1 base, with 10 bases separating them. The germline V gene encodes CDR1 WNHNN and CDR2 SYGVQD (reference sequence). The CDR3 is made up of 15 amino acids. Here the CDR3 reads CASSERGNAKNIQYF. CDR3 in DNA: TGCGCCAGCAGTGAACGGGGGAATGCCAAAAACATTCAGTACTTC.

This chain uses TRBV13 with TRBJ2-7; 12 bases are shared with TRBD2. Looked up from germline, CDR1 is PRHDT and CDR2 is FYEKMQ (reference sequence). CDR3 length: 15 amino acids. J gave up 6 bases and V 5 bases, and 8 bases lay outside the gene matches. Here the CDR3 DNA reads TGTGCCAGCAGCGCTCTAGCGGGGGGGCGGGGCGAGCAGTACTTC. This gives the protein CASSALAGGRGEQYF.

V gene TRBV7-2 combines with J gene TRBJ1-1; D may be TRBD1 (5 bases). This CDR3 has 13 amino acids. Trimming pared 2 bases from V and 7 bases from J, leaving 11 bases between. Germline assignment: CDR1 SGHTA and CDR2 FQGNSA. CDR3 sequence (DNA): TGTGCCAGCAGCTTACTCCGGGGGGGTGAAGCTTTCTTT. Translated, it gives CASSLLRGGEAFF.

As for this clone: Other nucleotide sequences in the sample specify the same CDR3. V usage is TRBV20-1 and J usage is TRBJ1-1; TRBD1 is a possible D gene (6 bases). The germline gives CDR1 DFQATT, CDR2 SNEGSKA (reference sequence). The germline V and J ends were trimmed by 3 bases and 4 bases, with 12 bases remaining between them. The CDR3 runs to 13 residues. CDR3 amino acids: CSASSRGGTEAFF. DNA of the CDR3: TGCAGTGCTAGTTCCAGGGGCGGCACTGAAGCTTTCTTT.

In this sample, this clone turned up once. This chain connects TRBV11-2 to TRBJ2-5; 13 bases line up with TRBD2. V lost 5 bases and J lost 4; bases outside the gene matches: 7. Germline-derived CDR1 and CDR2 are SGHAT and FQNNGV. This CDR3 spans 16 amino acids. The CDR3 region has the DNA TGTGCCAGCAGCCGGGGGACTAGCGGGGAGGGAGAGACCCAGTACTTC. Translated: CASSRGTSGEGETQYF.

V is TRBV19 and J is TRBJ1-1; TRBD1 agrees at 8 bases. The CDR3 totals 17 residues. The V gene end was trimmed by 3 bases and the J gene end by 3 bases; junction bases not matched to a gene: 12. Germline CDR1 and CDR2: LNHDA and SQIVND (reference sequence). CDR3 DNA sequence: TGTGCCAGTAGTATGCTCTATTGGACAGGGCGTTACACTGAAGCTTTCTTT. As protein: CASSMLYWTGRYTEAFF.

CDR3 DNA sequence: TGCGCCAGCAGCCTCCTCAGGCGTACCGGGGAGCTGTTTTTT. Translated: CASSLLRRTGELFF. The chain employs TRBV4-3 and TRBJ2-2; D is unclear. The ends were cut back, 4 bases at V and 5 bases at J, with 11 bases in the middle. Per the germline V gene, CDR1 is LGHNA and CDR2 is YSLEER. The CDR3 extends over 14 amino acids.

The chain is built from TRBV3-1 (or the pseudogene TRBV3-2) and TRBJ1-2; TRBD1 matches at 8 bases. This CDR3 has 13 residues. The germline V gene has CDR1 LGHDT and CDR2 YNNKEL (reference sequence). Germline trimming cut 4 bases from V and 8 bases from J; bases unmatched to any gene: 6. The chain's CDR3 is CASSRDRGRGYTF. The CDR3 DNA follows: TGTGCCAGCAGCCGCGACAGGGGTCGGGGCTACACCTTC.

This rearrangement joins TRBV5-5 to TRBJ1-5; D might be TRBD1 (5 bases). The CDR3 runs to 15 residues. Trimming took off 3 bases at V and 3 bases at J, with 13 bases between the two ends. Germline CDR1 and CDR2: SGHKS and YYEKEE (reference sequence). The CDR3 reads CASSWRQSSNQPQHF. CDR3 DNA sequence: TGTGCCAGCAGCTGGAGACAGAGTTCCAATCAGCCCCAGCATTTT.